A selection of T cell receptor beta chains follows, all from one sample in a study of T-cell memory formation after mild COVID-19. MiXCR was run by TCRdb on the 5' RACE reads, yielding one entry per CDR3 protein. The data contain some 320,000 distinct CDR3 sequences, more than 15% of them singletons. The sequencing input was PBMCs or a T cell subset sorted from them (not recorded which). The receptors derive from a man aged 18 to 29 who had mild COVID-19 (a few samples of this study predate the infection). Cell type and time point are not known. The CDR3 runs from the conserved cysteine through the conserved F or W. D genes are given only for firm matches. Not all rows give a size; the values are once, few, many and, for expanded clones, a class.

D: .
J: TRBJ2-3
size: .
V: TRBV21-1
DNA: TGTGCCAGCAGCACGGAGGGGGCGCGAGATACGCAGTATTTT
CDR3: CASSTEGARDTQYF

D: .
J: TRBJ1-3
size: few
V: TRBV20-1
DNA: TGCAGTGCTAGAGATTGGAGGGGGAGATCTGGAAACACCATATATTTT
CDR3: CSARDWRGRSGNTIYF

D: TRBD1
J: TRBJ1-2
size: .
V: TRBV7-9
DNA: TGTGCCAGCAGTTTTACAGACAGGGGGGATCGTGGCTACACCTTC
CDR3: CASSFTDRGDRGYTF

D: .
J: TRBJ1-4
size: few
V: TRBV5-1
DNA: TGCGCCAGCAGCCGACCAGGGGAAGGGAATGAAAAACTGTTTTTT
CDR3: CASSRPGEGNEKLFF

D: .
J: TRBJ2-7
size: many
V: TRBV6-5
DNA: TGTGCCAGCAGTTACGAGGGGACTTTGCCCTACGAGCAGTACTTC
CDR3: CASSYEGTLPYEQYF

D: TRBD1
J: TRBJ2-4
size: many
V: TRBV5-5
DNA: TGTGCCAGCAGCTCGGCACAGGGGGCGCAGGATCCGAATATTCAGTACTTC
CDR3: CASSSAQGAQDPNIQYF

D: TRBD2
J: TRBJ2-5
size: .
V: TRBV20-1
DNA: TGCAGTGCTAGGGCGCTAGCGGGGGGTCAAGAGACCCAGTACTTC
CDR3: CSARALAGGQETQYF

D: .
J: TRBJ2-5
size: .
V: TRBV28
DNA: TGTGCCAGCACCCCTAGCCAAGAGACCCAGTACTTC
CDR3: CASTPSQETQYF

D: TRBD2
J: TRBJ2-1
size: many
V: TRBV4-3
DNA: TGCGCCAGCAGCCAACCTAGCGGGGGGATCAATGAGCAGTTCTTC
CDR3: CASSQPSGGINEQFF

D: .
J: TRBJ2-2
size: .
V: TRBV19
DNA: TGTGCCAGTAGTATTTCGTGGGCCGGGGAGCTGTTTTTT
CDR3: CASSISWAGELFF

D: .
J: TRBJ2-2
size: few
V: TRBV11-2
DNA: TGTGCCAGCAGCTCGACAGGACGTAGGACCGGGGAGCTGTTTTTT
CDR3: CASSSTGRRTGELFF

D: .
J: TRBJ2-5
size: .
V: TRBV27
DNA: TGTGCCACCCGGCGAGGGAGGGAGACCCAGTACTTC
CDR3: CATRRGRETQYF

D: TRBD1
J: TRBJ2-3
size: .
V: TRBV20-1
DNA: TGCAGTGCTAGGACAGGGAGAGATACGCAGTATTTT
CDR3: CSARTGRDTQYF

D: .
J: TRBJ2-5
size: few
V: TRBV6-5
DNA: TGTGCCAGCAGTTACCTGAAGAACCCGGCTAGCCGGCAAGAGACCCAGTACTTC
CDR3: CASSYLKNPASRQETQYF

D: TRBD1
J: TRBJ1-1
size: .
V: TRBV12-3/TRBV12-4
DNA: TGTGCCAGCAGATTGACGGACAGGTTTACCGTTGAAGCTTTCTTT
CDR3: CASRLTDRFTVEAFF

D: .
J: TRBJ2-5
size: .
V: TRBV29-1
DNA: TGCAGCGTTGAAGAGGCTAGAAAAGAGACCCAGTACTTC
CDR3: CSVEEARKETQYF

D: TRBD1
J: TRBJ1-1
size: .
V: TRBV30
DNA: TGTGCCTGGAGGGCAGGGGGGATGACTGAAGCTTTCTTT
CDR3: CAWRAGGMTEAFF

D: .
J: TRBJ1-2
size: once
V: TRBV10-3
DNA: TGTGCCATCAGTGAGATACAGGCCTATGGCTACACCTTC
CDR3: CAISEIQAYGYTF

D: .
J: TRBJ2-7
size: .
V: TRBV7-9
DNA: TGTGCCAGCAGCTTAGTCACATTGTCCCCGGACTACGAGCAGTACTTC
CDR3: CASSLVTLSPDYEQYF

D: TRBD1
J: TRBJ1-2
size: .
V: TRBV18
DNA: TGTGCCAGCTCACCAGGGGACAGAAGCTATGGCTACACCTTC
CDR3: CASSPGDRSYGYTF

D: .
J: TRBJ1-1
size: many
V: TRBV5-1
DNA: TGCGCCAGCAGCTTGGGCAGAGACACTGAAGCTTTCTTT
CDR3: CASSLGRDTEAFF

D: .
J: TRBJ2-6
size: many
V: TRBV5-1
DNA: TGCGCCAGCAGCTCGCCCGGGTTGCGGGCCAACGTCCTGACTTTC
CDR3: CASSSPGLRANVLTF

D: TRBD2
J: TRBJ2-5
size: .
V: TRBV7-2
DNA: TGTGCCAGCAGCTTCAGGTCTAGCGGGGGGCCGATTGAAGAGACCCAGTACTTC
CDR3: CASSFRSSGGPIEETQYF

D: .
J: TRBJ1-6
size: .
V: TRBV7-2
DNA: TGTGCCAGCAGCTTCCTTACAGTGGGTTCACCCCTCCACTTT
CDR3: CASSFLTVGSPLHF

D: .
J: TRBJ1-1
size: .
V: TRBV11-2
DNA: TGTGCCAGCAGCCCGATTTCCTCGGGGAGGGTGAGCACTGAAGCTTTCTTT
CDR3: CASSPISSGRVSTEAFF

D: .
J: TRBJ2-1
size: .
V: TRBV29-1
DNA: TGCAGCGTTGACAGGGTCGATGAGCAGTTCTTC
CDR3: CSVDRVDEQFF

D: .
J: TRBJ2-7
size: .
V: TRBV7-2
DNA: TGTGCCAGCACCCTAGGGGTAGGGGTCTCCTACGAGCAGTACTTC
CDR3: CASTLGVGVSYEQYF

D: TRBD2
J: TRBJ2-7
size: .
V: TRBV12-3/TRBV12-4
DNA: TGTGCCAGCGGGGGGGGTTCCTACGAGCAGTACTTC
CDR3: CASGGGSYEQYF

D: .
J: TRBJ1-6
size: few
V: TRBV5-6
DNA: TGTGCCAGCAGCTTGGGTTCAGGACCTAATTCACCCCTCCACTTT
CDR3: CASSLGSGPNSPLHF